The source of this TCR beta chain is a study of T cell clonality in common variable immunodeficiency. General study points: Authors noted CVID clonality's cause needs subpopulation repertoire sequencing. Reportedly, TCR beta sequences from common variable immunodeficiency showed fewer deletions and N-nucleotide insertions.

V gave up 3 bases and J gave up 6 bases, with 14 bases separating them. This CDR3 region has 14 residues. CDR1 SGHTA and CDR2 FQGNSA come from the germline V gene. TCRdb's copy holds only in-frame clones and misses some; the assay was immunoSEQ multiplex PCR. The repertoire consists of approximately 12,000 clones, none detected only once. CVID subjects were around 16 female and 29 male, aged roughly 9 to 70. Caucasian heritage predominated among both patients and controls. This clone is labeled as medium-sized. Its antigen is undetermined. With the read ending 3 residues before the CDR3 end, the germline J gene is used to fill in that end.

The chain uses TRBV7-2 and TRBJ1-2; possible D gene TRBD1, 5 bases. This clonotype was obtained from a human donor with common variable immunodeficiency. The sequencing input was peripheral blood mononuclear cells. CDR3 bases read: TGTGCCAGCAGCTTTTCGGCAGGGTATGATGGC. Residues: CASSFSAGYDG. In full, the CDR3 is CASSFSAGYDGYTF. Supplemented by reference TRBV7-2 and TRBJ1-2, the full variable domain reads GAGVSQSPSNKVTEKGKDVELRCDPISGHTALYWYRQSLGQGLEFLIYFQGNSAPDKSGLPSDRFSAERTGGSVSTLTIQRTQQEDSAVYLCASSFSAGYDGYTFGSGTRLTVV.